This TCR beta chain derives from a study of Ad26.COV2.S vaccination and SARS-CoV-2 variants. Looking at the study overall: Donor got 5x10^10 or 1x10^11 viral particles of Ad26.COV2.S.

V was clipped by 7 bases and J by 11 bases; unmatched bases: 17. The CDR3 contains 15 residues. The V gene's germline CDR1 is LNHDA and CDR2 SQIVND (reference sequence). Treatment: some 20 received Ad26.COV2.S at low or high dose, single or two shots; roughly five received placebo; per-sample allocation not given. Sampling happened 63 days after the first vaccine or placebo injection. Clones were read by immunoSEQ multiplex PCR, and TCRdb kept only the in-frame ones, dropping some. The sample lists 250,000 to 300,000 clones; 87% were seen once. The chain combines TRBV19 with TRBJ1-5; 7 nucleotides agree with TRBD1. This receptor was identified in a person aged 18 to 65 who received the Ad26.COV2.S COVID-19 vaccine or a placebo. The sample in question was peripheral blood, obtained in a trial of Ad26.COV2.S vaccine versus placebo. CDR3 DNA sequence: TGTGCCAGTATTCCCTCCGGGACAGAGATAGGTGCCCAGCATTTT. Amino acid sequence: CASIPSGTEIGAQHF.